This TCR beta chain was profiled in a study of CD8+ T cells in alopecia areata. The wider study: Grafted skin came from C3H/HeJ donors with spontaneous alopecia (about 6-13 months old) and was placed on roughly 7-10-week-old female C3H/HeJ mice.

Whole-study results and caveats: Greater clonality was observed in lesional scalp samples, especially alopecia totalis/universalis, versus normal scalp. Mouse data revealed clearer TCR sharing than patient data did, a gap possibly tied to HLA.

Only a few counts were recorded for this clone. Its target is not known. Any gene name here is a mouse gene name. The read ends 4 residues before the CDR3 terminus; that terminus is restored from the germline J gene. Cells pooled from cutaneous lymph nodes were sorted on CD4, CD8alpha, NKG2D, NKG2ACE and other markers. RNA was extracted and reverse transcribed into cDNA as the sequencing template. Using immunoSEQ multiplex PCR, the repertoire was profiled, and TCRdb retains in-frame clones only, with some absent. The repertoire yields 15,000 to 20,000 clones, none seen only once; the top ten contain roughly 31%. CDR3 length: 13 amino acids. In germline, CDR1 is NNHDY, CDR2 SYVADS.

The chain is built from TRBV13-3 and TRBJ2-7, with D perhaps matching TRBD1 (5 bases). Sequencing was performed on CD8+ T cells sorted from a lymph node. This sequence originates from a C3H/HeJ mouse with alopecia areata. The strain is characterized by the MHC haplotype H2-k. This CDR3 is CASSDADRYEQYF. The CDR3 DNA, read in part, is TGTGCCAGCAGTGATGCAGACAGATAT.